This entry lists 6 T cell receptor beta chains sequenced from one sample in a study of T cells expressing NK-cell markers. For each CDR3 protein, TCRdb gives one entry from its re-call of the 5' RACE reads, without DNA. In total, the table holds almost 450,000 distinct CDR3 sequences. Sample: blood T cells: a sorted CD56 or NKG2C T cell subset, CD4+ or CD8+ T cells, or bulk PBMC T cells (not recorded which). The source is a woman between 18 and 70 years old in good health.

The rearrangement joins TRBV28 to TRBJ2-7; the TCRdb D gene call, TRBD1, has no DNA to confirm it. Germline CDR1 reads MDHEN; CDR2 reads SYDVKM. This CDR3 contains 16 residues. The chain's CDR3 is CASSHPTGGGTYEQYF.

The chain links TRBV5-1 to TRBJ2-4; the TRBD2 assignment by TCRdb is unverifiable without DNA. CDR1 is SGHRS, CDR2 YFSETQ, per germline. This CDR3 spans 13 amino acids. CDR3 protein: CASSLGLRSIQYF.

The V and J genes are TRBV19 and TRBJ2-1; TCRdb designates TRBD1, a call that cannot be tested without DNA. This CDR3 comprises 15 residues. Germline V lookup: CDR1 LNHDA, CDR2 SQIVND (reference sequence). CDR3 region: CASSTPGQSYNEQFF. Looking up the rest from reference TRBV19 and TRBJ2-1 gives the full variable domain: DGGITQSPKYLFRKEGQNVTLSCEQNLNHDAMYWYRQDPGQGLRLIYYSQIVNDFQKGDIAEGYSVSREKKESFPLTVTSAQKNPTAFYLCASSTPGQSYNEQFFGPGTRLTVL.

The V and J genes are TRBV19 and TRBJ2-3; checking the TCRdb D call of TRBD1 is not possible without DNA. The germline V gene has CDR1 LNHDA and CDR2 SQIVND (reference sequence). This CDR3 spans 14 amino acids. CDR3: CATKRGGERDTQYF. The whole variable domain, remainder taken from reference TRBV19 and TRBJ2-3, is DGGITQSPKYLFRKEGQNVTLSCEQNLNHDAMYWYRQDPGQGLRLIYYSQIVNDFQKGDIAEGYSVSREKKESFPLTVTSAQKNPTAFYLCATKRGGERDTQYFGPGTRLTVL.

V is TRBV11-1 and J is TRBJ1-5; there is no DNA to check the TCRdb D call of TRBD1. CDR3 length: 16 amino acids. The germline V gene encodes CDR1 SGHAT and CDR2 FQDESV (reference sequence). CDR3 residues: CASSRSTGNSNQPQHF.

V usage is TRBV29-1 and J usage is TRBJ2-7; TCRdb designates TRBD1, a call that cannot be tested without DNA. CDR3 size: 14 residues. Germline CDR1 and CDR2: SQVTM and ANQGSEA. Here the CDR3 reads CSVEDPGTQYEQYF.